The text below deals with one T cell receptor beta chain. These data are taken from a study of blood T cell repertoires in COVID-19. At the level of the study: T cells, B-cell-depleted T cells, or PBMCs provided the cDNA or gDNA that served as material.

Study processing details: Reference gene primer amplification gave nucleated cell count estimates. Produced via immunoSEQ multiplex PCR; TCRdb's table is partial and in-frame only. V, J and clone size are those of that table, while D and trimming were read from the DNA. Of roughly 290,000 clones listed, roughly 90% are singletons. The J segment lost 0 bases and the V segment lost 5 bases, leaving 6 bases of the junction unmatched. Germline CDR1 is SEHNR and CDR2 is FQNEAQ (reference sequence). The CDR3 is 15 residues long. The origin of this receptor is a man younger than 40 with acute or convalescent COVID-19. The sequencing sample was made of peripheral blood. V is TRBV7-9 and J is TRBJ1-1; TRBD1 matches at 7 bases. The CDR3 DNA is TGTGCCAGCAGCCCGACAGGGAGAATGAACACTGAAGCTTTCTTT. It encodes CASSPTGRMNTEAFF.